The TCR beta chain under discussion was sequenced for a study of Graves' ophthalmopathy and Graves' hyperthyroidism. Germline CDR1 reads SGHTA; CDR2 reads FQGNSA. This CDR3 has 13 residues. Trimming shortened V by 4 bases and J by 6 bases, and 12 bases separated the two germline ends. Researchers took RNA transcripts and amplified TCR beta CDR3 regions from them. Scientists carried out first-round RT-PCR using HTBI primers and then a second-round multiplex PCR. TCRdb reprocessed the multiplex PCR reads with MiXCR, giving one entry per CDR3 protein. The sample lists over 500,000 distinct CDR3 sequences; about 20% were seen once.

This clonotype was obtained from a woman between 18 and 29 years old with stable Graves' hyperthyroidism. Some clones in this sample may be carry-over from other donors' samples. The V call is TRBV7-2, the J call TRBJ1-1; weak D call: TRBD1 (6 bases). The sample consisted of peripheral blood. CDR3 sequence (DNA): TGTGCCAGCAGCTACAGGGTCGGGGCTGAAGCTTTCTTT. Translation gives CASSYRVGAEAFF. Combining the CDR3 with reference TRBV7-2 and TRBJ1-1 gives the whole variable domain GAGVSQSPSNKVTEKGKDVELRCDPISGHTALYWYRQSLGQGLEFLIYFQGNSAPDKSGLPSDRFSAERTGGSVSTLTIQRTQQEDSAVYLCASSYRVGAEAFFGQGTRLTVV.